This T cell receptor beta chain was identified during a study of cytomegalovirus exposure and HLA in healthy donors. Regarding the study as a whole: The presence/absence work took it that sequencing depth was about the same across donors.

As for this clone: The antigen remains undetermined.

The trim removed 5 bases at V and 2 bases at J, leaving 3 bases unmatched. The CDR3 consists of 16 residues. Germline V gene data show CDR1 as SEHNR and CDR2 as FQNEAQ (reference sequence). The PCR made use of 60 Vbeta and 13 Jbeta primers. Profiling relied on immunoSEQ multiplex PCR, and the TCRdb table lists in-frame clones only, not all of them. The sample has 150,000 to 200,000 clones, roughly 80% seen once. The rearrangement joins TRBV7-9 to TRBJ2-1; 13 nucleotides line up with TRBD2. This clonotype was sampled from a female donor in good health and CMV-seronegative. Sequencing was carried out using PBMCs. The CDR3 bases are TGTGCCAGCAGCCCGACTAGCGGGGGGACCTACAATGAGCAGTTCTTC. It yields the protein CASSPTSGGTYNEQFF.